The rows below give T cell receptor beta chains drawn from one sample of a study of blood T cell repertoires in COVID-19. TCRdb's table, derived via immunoSEQ multiplex PCR, lists solely in-frame clones and lacks some. The sample has about 300,000 clones; about 91% are singletons. The sequenced sample consisted of peripheral blood. The receptor set was obtained from a woman in her twenties or thirties who had recovered from COVID-19. The CDR3 runs from the conserved cysteine through the conserved F or W. The order of the fields is V gene, CDR3 length, D gene, J gene, clone size, CDR3 DNA, CDR3 protein. D genes are given only for firm matches. Size values are once, few and many counts, or a class for expanded clones, and some rows have none.

>TRBV7-2|13|NA|TRBJ2-7|NA
TGTGCCAGCAGCTTTCTAGCCTCCTACGAGCAGTACTTC
CASSFLASYEQYF
>TRBV5-1|14|TRBD1|TRBJ1-4|NA
TGCGCCAGCGCGCCAGGGGGCGTCGTTGAAAAACTGTTTTTT
CASAPGGVVEKLFF
>TRBV19|16|TRBD1|TRBJ1-2|NA
TGTGCCAGTATGTCCGACAGGGGGTACTTCAACTATGGCTACACCTTC
CASMSDRGYFNYGYTF
>TRBV5-8|14|NA|TRBJ1-3|NA
TGTGCCAGCAGCTTGGAACAGGGTTCGGACACCATATATTTT
CASSLEQGSDTIYF
>TRBV4-3|13|NA|TRBJ2-4|NA
TGCGCCAGCAGCCAAGAGTCCGGGAACATTCAGTACTTC
CASSQESGNIQYF
>TRBV3-1/TRBV3-2|14|NA|TRBJ2-2|NA
TGTGCCAGCAGCCAAGGGGGGGTGGCCGGGGAGCTGTTTTTT
CASSQGGVAGELFF
>TRBV11-2|17|TRBD1|TRBJ2-3|NA
TGTGCCAGCAGCTTAGCGGGGGGACAGGGAAAATCAGATACGCAGTATTTT
CASSLAGGQGKSDTQYF
>TRBV4-2|17|NA|TRBJ1-6|few
TGTGCCAGCAGCCAAAAGGTCGGCGGGACGAAAAATTCACCCCTCCACTTT
CASSQKVGGTKNSPLHF
>TRBV30|14|NA|TRBJ1-6|few
TGTGCCTGGACCGGGGCCAGGGGCAATTCACCCCTCCACTTT
CAWTGARGNSPLHF
>TRBV5-8|15|TRBD1|TRBJ2-1|NA
TGTGCCAGCAGCCGGGGACAGGGTAGTTACAATGAGCAGTTCTTC
CASSRGQGSYNEQFF
>TRBV24-1|16|TRBD1|TRBJ1-1|once
TGTGCCACCAGTGATCCCAGGACAGGGAGTAACACTGAAGCTTTCTTT
CATSDPRTGSNTEAFF
>TRBV21-1|18|NA|TRBJ2-7|NA
TGTGCCAGCAGCAAAGTTTCCTCGGGTGGGGACAGGGGCTACGAGCAGTACTTC
CASSKVSSGGDRGYEQYF
>TRBV5-1|16|TRBD1|TRBJ2-7|NA
TGCGCCAGCAGCTCCGGCCAGGGGGACCTCTCCTACGAGCAGTACTTC
CASSSGQGDLSYEQYF
>TRBV9|16|TRBD1|TRBJ2-6|once
TGTGCCAGCAGCCGACAGGGAGCATCAGGGGCCAACGTCCTGACTTTC
CASSRQGASGANVLTF
>TRBV5-1|15|NA|TRBJ2-1|NA
TGCGCCAGCAGCTTCCAGGGGCACTCCTACAATGAGCAGTTCTTC
CASSFQGHSYNEQFF
>TRBV30|18|TRBD2|TRBJ2-1|NA
TGTGCCTGGAGTCAGACTAGCGGGGGCATGGCTTCTTACAATGAGCAGTTCTTC
CAWSQTSGGMASYNEQFF
>TRBV3-1/TRBV3-2|14|NA|TRBJ2-1|once
TGTGCCAGCAGCCACATCCAGGACTACAATGAGCAGTTCTTC
CASSHIQDYNEQFF
>TRBV18|14|NA|TRBJ2-7|once
TGTGCCAGCTCACTCGGGCGGGCTAATTACGAGCAGTACTTC
CASSLGRANYEQYF
>TRBV7-3|14|NA|TRBJ2-3|NA
TGTGCCAGCAGCCCCCGGCGGGGCACAGATACGCAGTATTTT
CASSPRRGTDTQYF
>TRBV6-1|15|TRBD1|TRBJ1-2|NA
TGTGCCAGCAGTGAACCCTGGGACAGGCTTTATGGCTACACCTTC
CASSEPWDRLYGYTF
>TRBV9|15|NA|TRBJ2-7|NA
TGTGCCAGCAGCGTAGCACAGGGCCTAGCCTACGAGCAGTACTTC
CASSVAQGLAYEQYF
>TRBV3-1/TRBV3-2|13|NA|TRBJ1-2|NA
TGTGCCAGCAGCCAAGACCCTCAGATAGGCTACACCTTC
CASSQDPQIGYTF
>TRBV5-5|15|NA|TRBJ1-4|NA
TGTGCCAGCAGTCGCGGAGGATCAACTAATGAAAAACTGTTTTTT
CASSRGGSTNEKLFF
>TRBV7-2|14|TRBD1|TRBJ1-2|NA
TGTGCCAGCAGCACGGACAGGGGTTTCTATGGCTACACCTTC
CASSTDRGFYGYTF
>TRBV7-2|15|NA|TRBJ2-3|NA
TGTGCCAGCAGCTTAGCGGGGCCCGTGCCAGATACGCAGTATTTT
CASSLAGPVPDTQYF
>TRBV7-9|13|TRBD1|TRBJ1-2|once
TGTGCCAGCAGCCGGGACAGGATAGGTGGCTACACCTTC
CASSRDRIGGYTF
>TRBV5-4|15|NA|TRBJ1-3|NA
TGTGCCAGCAGCTTGGGGTCAGGCTCTGGAAACACCATATATTTT
CASSLGSGSGNTIYF
>TRBV25-1|17|NA|TRBJ2-1|NA
TGTGCCCGTAACCTCAATAACAGGTTTGGGTCCTACAATGAGCAGTTCTTC
CARNLNNRFGSYNEQFF
>TRBV27|14|TRBD1|TRBJ2-1|NA
TGTGCCAGCAGTGAGGGGACAGCATACAATGAGCAGTTCTTC
CASSEGTAYNEQFF
>TRBV7-2|16|TRBD1|TRBJ2-2|NA
TGTGCCAGCACCCGGGACAGGGGCTTTTACACCGGGGAGCTGTTTTTT
CASTRDRGFYTGELFF
>TRBV5-4|15|TRBD1|TRBJ1-2|NA
TGTGCCAGCAGATCCCGCGGGACAGGAAACTATGGCTACACCTTC
CASRSRGTGNYGYTF